A selection of T cell receptor beta chains follows, all from one sample in a study of blood T cell repertoires in COVID-19. Assay: immunoSEQ multiplex PCR; the TCRdb copy retains only in-frame clones and omits some. The sample has 80,000 to 100,000 clones; roughly 75% are singletons. Material for sequencing was peripheral blood. All receptors come from a man in his forties or fifties who had recovered from COVID-19. The CDR3 runs from the conserved cysteine through the conserved F or W. A D gene is named only where the DNA matches it firmly. Clone size is not always given. Where it is, it says once, few, many or a class for expanded clones.

size,D,V,J,DNA,CDR3
-,-,TRBV4-1,TRBJ2-5,TGCGCCAGCAGCCAAAATGAGAGGGCGAAGACCCAGTACTTC,CASSQNERAKTQYF
many,-,TRBV19,TRBJ1-6,TGTGCCAGTAGAAAAGGGAGTGGGAATTCACCCCTCCACTTT,CASRKGSGNSPLHF
once,-,TRBV12-3/TRBV12-4,TRBJ1-1,TGTGCCAGCAGTTCTAATCCAGGGACTGAAGCTTTCTTT,CASSSNPGTEAFF
-,TRBD1,TRBV6-2/TRBV6-3,TRBJ1-5,TGTGCCAGCCGCCCGGGACAGAGTTCTAATCAGCCCCAGCATTTT,CASRPGQSSNQPQHF
-,TRBD1,TRBV5-1,TRBJ2-7,TGCGCCAGCCGGGACAGTTTTCACGAGCAGTACTTC,CASRDSFHEQYF
-,-,TRBV28,TRBJ1-1,TGTGCCAGCAGTTTAGCGGTGGCTGAAGCTTTCTTT,CASSLAVAEAFF
few,-,TRBV7-2,TRBJ2-1,TGTGCCAGCAGCGCTAGATCTTGGTCCTACAATGAGCAGTTCTTC,CASSARSWSYNEQFF
-,-,TRBV7-2,TRBJ1-5,TGTGCCAGCAGCTCGCTGACAAATCAGCCCCAGCATTTT,CASSSLTNQPQHF
-,-,TRBV29-1,TRBJ2-1,TGCAGCGTTGACGGGGGGCCGGTTGAGCAGTTCTTC,CSVDGGPVEQFF
-,-,TRBV19,TRBJ1-1,TGTGCCAGTAGTATACAGGGCATGAACACTGAAGCTTTCTTT,CASSIQGMNTEAFF
-,-,TRBV7-9,TRBJ1-1,TGTGCCAGCAGCATTGACATGAACACTGAAGCTTTCTTT,CASSIDMNTEAFF
-,-,TRBV3-1/TRBV3-2,TRBJ2-1,TGTGCCAGCAGCCCGCGCACGGGACTCAACTACAATGAGCAGTTCTTC,CASSPRTGLNYNEQFF
-,-,TRBV19,TRBJ2-2,TGTGCCAGTACTCCCCGGAACACCGGGGAGCTGTTTTTT,CASTPRNTGELFF
-,-,TRBV18,TRBJ1-1,TGTGCCAGCTCACTTAACGGTGTCGATACTGAAGCTTTCTTT,CASSLNGVDTEAFF
-,TRBD1,TRBV6-5,TRBJ1-5,TGTGCCAGCAGTTACTTTACAGGGGACCAGCATTTT,CASSYFTGDQHF
-,TRBD1,TRBV30,TRBJ1-3,TGTGCCTGGGGGACTGACAGGGGGTGGAGAAACACCATATATTTT,CAWGTDRGWRNTIYF
-,TRBD1,TRBV11-2,TRBJ2-2,TGTGCCAGCAGCTTACTACAGGGGAGATGGTCCGGGGAGCTGTTTTTT,CASSLLQGRWSGELFF
-,TRBD2,TRBV19,TRBJ2-1,TGTGCCAGTAAGGTCGGTAGCGGGTTGGGGGGTTACAATGAGCAGTTCTTC,CASKVGSGLGGYNEQFF
-,TRBD2,TRBV5-1,TRBJ2-1,TGCGCCAGCAAAGGGGCGGGAGTCCCAAATGAGCAGTTCTTC,CASKGAGVPNEQFF
-,-,TRBV7-9,TRBJ2-3,TGTGCCAGCAGCTTAAGGGGTTCCACAGATACGCAGTATTTT,CASSLRGSTDTQYF
-,-,TRBV10-2,TRBJ1-1,TGCGCCAGCAGGGAAGGACACCTGAACACTGAAGCTTTCTTT,CASREGHLNTEAFF
-,TRBD2,TRBV5-1,TRBJ2-4,TGCGCCAGCAGCTTTTTTGGACTAGCGGGAGCGAGCATTCAGTACTTC,CASSFFGLAGASIQYF
-,TRBD1,TRBV2,TRBJ1-5,TGTGCCAGCAGGACCGGACAGGGCAATCAGCCCCAGCATTTT,CASRTGQGNQPQHF
-,-,TRBV5-1,TRBJ2-7,TGCGCCAGCAGCTCAACCCCGGACAGTATCTCCTACGAGCAGTACTTC,CASSSTPDSISYEQYF
-,TRBD1,TRBV2,TRBJ2-7,TGTGCCAGCAGGATAGGACAGGGAAGTTCCTACGAGCAGTACTTC,CASRIGQGSSYEQYF
-,-,TRBV9,TRBJ2-1,TGTGCCAGCAGCGTAGTCTCGGGGAATGAGCAGTTCTTC,CASSVVSGNEQFF
-,-,TRBV7-6,TRBJ2-3,TGTGCCAGCAGCCCCCTTCTCCCCTCTAGCACAGATACGCAGTATTTT,CASSPLLPSSTDTQYF
-,-,TRBV10-3,TRBJ2-7,TGTGCCATCAGTGAGTCCTTCAGGCCCTCACTAGCCGACGAGCAGTACTTC,CAISESFRPSLADEQYF
-,-,TRBV29-1,TRBJ2-1,TGCAGCGCCAGCCGGGAGCCACGCAATGAGCAGTTCTTC,CSASREPRNEQFF
-,-,TRBV12-5,TRBJ1-2,TGTGCTAGTGGTTCATCTAACAGTCTTGGAGGCTACACCTTC,CASGSSNSLGGYTF